This T cell receptor (beta chain) was captured by sequencing in a study of vaccination effects on CD4 cells after COVID-19. Antigen-specific CD4+ T cells were first expanded with viral peptide pools by the ViraFEST assay and only then sequenced. Once cultured for nine to ten days, the cells underwent separation to obtain CD4+ T cells. It was two doses of either the BNT162b2 or mRNA-1273 vaccine that participants received. Negative nucleocapsid antibody tests before and after vaccination confirmed no previous SARS-CoV-2 infection. In the case of this clone: Its specificity is not known.

V lost 6 bases to trimming and J lost 4 bases; unmatched junction nucleotides: 4. This CDR3 spans 13 amino acids. Germline loops: CDR1 MNHEY, CDR2 SVGAGI. General observations from the study: Late post-vaccination, clones induced by infection and those induced by vaccine underwent marked clonal contraction.

The method was immunoSEQ multiplex PCR; TCRdb's version includes in-frame clones alone and lacks a portion of them. The sample holds tens of thousands of clones; roughly three quarters are singletons and the top ten take approximately 1.9%. The V and J genes are TRBV6-5 and TRBJ2-7; 9 nucleotides match TRBD1. Source: CD4+ T cells from PBMCs cultured with HCoV-OC43 spike peptides, taken after COVID-19 vaccination. The subset is: HCoV-OC43 spike overlapping peptide pool stimulation. The TCR originated in a human donor who received a COVID-19 vaccine. CDR3 DNA: TGTGCCAGCAGGGGACAGGGAGTATACGAGCAGTACGTC. This codes for CASRGQGVYEQYV.